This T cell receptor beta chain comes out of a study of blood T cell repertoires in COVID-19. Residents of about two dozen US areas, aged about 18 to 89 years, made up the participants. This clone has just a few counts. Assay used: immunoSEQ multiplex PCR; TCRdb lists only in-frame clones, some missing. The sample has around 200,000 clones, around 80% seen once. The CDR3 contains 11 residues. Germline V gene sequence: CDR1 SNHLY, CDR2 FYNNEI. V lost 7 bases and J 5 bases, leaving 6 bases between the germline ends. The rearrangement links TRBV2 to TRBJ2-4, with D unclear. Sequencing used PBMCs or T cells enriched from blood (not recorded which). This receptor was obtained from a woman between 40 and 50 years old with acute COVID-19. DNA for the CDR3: TGTGCCAGCACGGTACAAAACATTCAGTACTTC. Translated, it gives CASTVQNIQYF.